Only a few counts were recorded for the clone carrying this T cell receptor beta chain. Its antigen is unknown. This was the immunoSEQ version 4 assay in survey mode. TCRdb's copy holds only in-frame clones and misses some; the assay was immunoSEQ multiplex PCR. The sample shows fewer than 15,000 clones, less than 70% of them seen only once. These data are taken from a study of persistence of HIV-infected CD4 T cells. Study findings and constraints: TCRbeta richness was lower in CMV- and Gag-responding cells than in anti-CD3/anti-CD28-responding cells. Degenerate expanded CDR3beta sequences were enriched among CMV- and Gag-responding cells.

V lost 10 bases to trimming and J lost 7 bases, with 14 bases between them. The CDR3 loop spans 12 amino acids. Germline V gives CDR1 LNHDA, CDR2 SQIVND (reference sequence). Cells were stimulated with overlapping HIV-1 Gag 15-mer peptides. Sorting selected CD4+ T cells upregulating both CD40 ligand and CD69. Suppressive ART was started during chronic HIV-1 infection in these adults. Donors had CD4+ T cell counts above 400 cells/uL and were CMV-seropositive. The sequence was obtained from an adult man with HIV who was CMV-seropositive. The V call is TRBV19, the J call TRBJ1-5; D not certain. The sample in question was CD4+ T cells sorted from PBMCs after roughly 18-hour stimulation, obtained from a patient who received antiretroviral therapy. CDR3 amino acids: CATQSSRQPQHF. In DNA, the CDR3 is TGTGCCACCCAGAGTTCCAGGCAGCCCCAGCATTTT. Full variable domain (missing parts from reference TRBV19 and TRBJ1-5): DGGITQSPKYLFRKEGQNVTLSCEQNLNHDAMYWYRQDPGQGLRLIYYSQIVNDFQKGDIAEGYSVSREKKESFPLTVTSAQKNPTAFYLCATQSSRQPQHFGDGTRLSIL.